This T cell receptor beta chain was profiled in a study of a mutant IDH1 vaccine in newly diagnosed glioma. In the study overall: Treated patients had a mean age of around 40 years and a roughly 62% male, around 40% female split.

Profiling relied on immunoSEQ multiplex PCR, and the TCRdb table lists in-frame clones only, not all of them. The sample lists tens of thousands of clones; about 80% were seen once. In regard to this clone: The antigen is not known.

The time point here: week 11, during vaccination. Doses consisted of 300 ug of mutant IDH1 20-mer peptide each, paired with topical imiquimod. CDR3 length equals 14 residues. CDR1 is LGHNA, CDR2 YNFKEQ, per germline. The germline V and J ends were trimmed by 3 bases and 6 bases, with 14 bases remaining between them. Material: PBMCs, obtained from a glioma patient whose treatment included an IDH1 peptide vaccine. This clonotype originated in a man aged 30-40 years with glioma. The chain has TRBV4-2 and TRBJ1-2; TRBD1 is a possible D gene (5 bases). In nucleotides, the CDR3 is TGTGCCAGCAGCCAGGCTGGGGGTAGGGATGGCTACACCTTC. This codes for CASSQAGGRDGYTF.